The rows below give T cell receptor beta chains drawn from one sample of a study of T-cell reconstitution after alpha-beta-depleted transplantation in children. From the PCR reads, TCRdb called clonotypes with MiXCR, one entry per CDR3 protein. The sample has roughly 610,000 distinct CDR3 sequences, roughly a tenth seen once. The material sequenced was PBMCs from the stem cell graft donor, taken from the stem cell graft. The receptors originated from a human donor who donated a stem cell graft to a child with acute myeloid leukemia. Each CDR3 is given with its conserved first and last residue.

J gene: TRBJ2-5; V gene: TRBV6-5; CDR3 protein: CASSYGGANSQETQYF
J gene: TRBJ2-7; V gene: TRBV3-1; CDR3 protein: CASSQLAWGYEQYF
J gene: TRBJ2-1; V gene: TRBV15; CDR3 protein: CATSRDEGRVDEQFF
J gene: TRBJ1-6; V gene: TRBV12-3/TRBV12-4; CDR3 protein: CASSLKGSPLHF
J gene: TRBJ2-2; V gene: TRBV5-1; CDR3 protein: CASSLMTGYTGELFF
J gene: TRBJ2-7; V gene: TRBV12-3/TRBV12-4; CDR3 protein: CASKIAGVHEQYF
J gene: TRBJ2-3; V gene: TRBV7-8; CDR3 protein: CASSLPGYETDTQYF
J gene: TRBJ2-3; V gene: TRBV21-1; CDR3 protein: CASSKVVADSSTDTQYF
J gene: TRBJ2-1; V gene: TRBV6-2/TRBV6-3; CDR3 protein: CASSYSGGEFF
J gene: TRBJ1-2; V gene: TRBV28; CDR3 protein: CASSSRHRQYGYTF
J gene: TRBJ2-1; V gene: TRBV29-1; CDR3 protein: CSALGTLNNEQFF
J gene: TRBJ2-5; V gene: TRBV20-1; CDR3 protein: CSARAPPGQEAQYF
J gene: TRBJ2-1; V gene: TRBV30; CDR3 protein: CAWSAQGGEQFF
J gene: TRBJ2-1; V gene: TRBV7-9; CDR3 protein: CASSERTHSYNEQFF
J gene: TRBJ2-1; V gene: TRBV29-1; CDR3 protein: CSVEVFLTGPGINEQFF
J gene: TRBJ2-3; V gene: TRBV20-1; CDR3 protein: CSADGRLDTQYF
J gene: TRBJ2-7; V gene: TRBV4-1; CDR3 protein: CASSPTLDSYEQYF
J gene: TRBJ2-1; V gene: TRBV12-3/TRBV12-4; CDR3 protein: CASSLAAETAEQFF
J gene: TRBJ2-5; V gene: TRBV29-1; CDR3 protein: CSVGDRHGGTQYF
J gene: TRBJ2-7; V gene: TRBV12-3/TRBV12-4; CDR3 protein: CASRNSGNSYEQYF
J gene: TRBJ1-2; V gene: TRBV14; CDR3 protein: CASSQGGRNYGYTF
J gene: TRBJ2-3; V gene: TRBV7-3; CDR3 protein: CASSLGVHPLADTQYF
J gene: TRBJ2-3; V gene: TRBV7-2; CDR3 protein: CASSQRGDTQYF
J gene: TRBJ2-5; V gene: TRBV5-4; CDR3 protein: CASSPGYRVGQETQYF
J gene: TRBJ2-3; V gene: TRBV20-1; CDR3 protein: CSAGGESTDTQYF
J gene: TRBJ2-7; V gene: TRBV7-2; CDR3 protein: CASRLSGQGAYEQYF